The 11 T cell receptor beta chains below all came from one sample that was sequenced in a study of blood T cell repertoires in COVID-19. Sequencing was performed with immunoSEQ multiplex PCR; in TCRdb, only in-frame clones are kept and a portion is missing. This table holds 45,000 to 60,000 clones, roughly four fifths found once. The sample consisted of peripheral blood. The origin of the receptors is an elderly woman with acute or convalescent COVID-19.

The rearrangement joins TRBV30 to TRBJ1-5; 9 bases are a match to TRBD1. The V gene's germline CDR1 is GTSNPN and CDR2 SVGIG (reference sequence). The CDR3 is 13 amino acids. V shed 7 bases and J 6 bases; nucleotides not matched to a gene: 7. The CDR3 is CAYTDRGSQPQHF. CDR3 nucleotide sequence: TGTGCCTATACGGACAGGGGCTCTCAGCCCCAGCATTTT.

The gene calls are TRBV7-9 and TRBJ2-1; TRBD2 aligns across 16 bases. V was pared by 1 base and J by 6 bases, with 9 bases of the junction left unmatched. Per germline, CDR1 SEHNR and CDR2 FQNEAQ (reference sequence). The length of the CDR3 is 19 residues. CDR3 DNA sequence: TGTGCCAGCAGCTTAGGTTCGGGACTAGCGGGGGGGAGTCTCAATGAGCAGTTCTTC. This sequence encodes CASSLGSGLAGGSLNEQFF.

The V and J genes are TRBV4-1 and TRBJ2-3, with TRBD1 identical over 7 bases. Germline CDR1 MGHRA, CDR2 YSYEKL. Unmatched junction bases numbered 9, after V lost 5 bases and J lost 1 base. This CDR3 is built from 16 residues. CDR3 loop: CASSGTGAGGTDTQYF. The CDR3 DNA follows: TGCGCCAGCAGCGGTACAGGGGCAGGGGGCACAGATACGCAGTATTTT.

This clone appeared once. The gene calls are TRBV28 and TRBJ1-6; the D gene is possibly TRBD1 (5 bases). Germline CDR1 reads MDHEN; CDR2 reads SYDVKM. The CDR3 has 15 amino acids. V gave up 7 bases and J gave up 5 bases, with 15 bases separating them. This CDR3 is CASIGGYGDNSPLHF. As DNA, the CDR3 is TGTGCCAGCATCGGGGGGTATGGGGATAATTCACCCCTCCACTTT.

The gene calls are TRBV6-5 and TRBJ2-7; TRBD1 is a possible D gene (7 bases). The germline V gene has CDR1 MNHEY and CDR2 SVGAGI. V was pared by 6 bases and J by 0 bases, with 15 bases between. The CDR3 is 15 residues long. The CDR3 spells CASRSAGGSSYEQYF. Here the CDR3 DNA reads TGTGCCAGCAGGTCCGCAGGGGGGAGCTCCTACGAGCAGTACTTC.

This clone came up a few times. The CDR3 protein is CASSYFKDGELFF. The CDR3 region has the DNA TGTGCCAGCAGTTACTTTAAAGACGGGGAGCTGTTTTTT. The chain links TRBV13 to TRBJ2-2, with D hard to call. Trimming removed 6 bases from V and 7 bases from J, with 12 bases in between. CDR3 size: 13 residues. Looked up from germline, CDR1 is PRHDT and CDR2 is FYEKMQ (reference sequence).

J is TRBJ2-3 and V is TRBV19; possibly TRBD2 for D (7 bases). Trimming shortened V by 3 bases and J by 5 bases, and 15 bases separated the two germline ends. CDR1 and CDR2 (germline): LNHDA, SQIVND (reference sequence). The CDR3 runs 15 residues. CDR3 nucleotides: TGTGCCAGTAGTATCTCGGGGGGCCGAGGAGATACGCAGTATTTT. It is translated as CASSISGGRGDTQYF.

This clone has a handful of counts. The chain links TRBV6-4 to TRBJ1-1; 7 positions agree with TRBD1. Trimming removed 0 bases from V and 5 bases from J; junction bases left unmatched: 12. CDR1 and CDR2 from the germline V gene are MRHNA and SNTAGT. The CDR3 has 17 amino acids. CDR3 sequence reads: CASSDSNGKGGKTEAFF. CDR3 nucleotides: TGTGCCAGCAGTGACTCGAACGGAAAAGGGGGCAAAACTGAAGCTTTCTTT.

In this sample, this clone turned up once. The gene calls are TRBV5-5 and TRBJ1-2; 7 nucleotides match TRBD1. The CDR3 is 13 amino acids. V trimming: 3 bases; J trimming: 8 bases; junction bases outside the gene matches: 7. Germline lookup yields CDR1 SGHKS and CDR2 YYEKEE (reference sequence). This CDR3 is CASSSTGYIGYTF. Here the CDR3 DNA reads TGTGCCAGCAGCTCGACAGGGTATATCGGCTACACCTTC. Using reference TRBV5-5 and TRBJ1-2 for the parts outside the CDR3, the full variable domain is DAGVTQSPTHLIKTRGQQVTLRCSPISGHKSVSWYQQVLGQGPQFIFQYYEKEERGRGNFPDRFSARQFPNYSSELNVNALLLGDSALYLCASSSTGYIGYTFGSGTRLTVV.

The V and J genes are TRBV28 and TRBJ1-2; D gene ambiguous. This CDR3 region has 15 residues. Germline CDR1 reads MDHEN; CDR2 reads SYDVKM. The V end lost 6 bases, the J end lost 7 bases, and 21 bases lay between the germline ends. This CDR3 reads CASSDPTRELPGYTF. The CDR3 bases are TGTGCCAGCAGCGACCCGACTCGGGAACTCCCTGGCTACACCTTC.

In its sample, this clone was seen a few times. The chain carries TRBV7-3 and TRBJ2-1; possible D gene TRBD1, 6 bases. Germline V gene data show CDR1 as SGHTA and CDR2 as FQGTGA. The CDR3 is 11 residues long. Trimming left V 8 bases short and J 7 bases short, with 9 bases between. CDR3 nucleotide sequence: TGTGCCAGCTCCAGGGGAAATGAGCAGTTCTTC. It encodes CASSRGNEQFF.